Following are 10 T cell receptor beta chains from one sample sequenced in a study of shared clonotypes between healthy human individuals. TCRdb's copy holds only in-frame clones and misses some; the assay was immunoSEQ multiplex PCR. The sample has some 700,000 clones, 90% seen once; the top ten hold less than 40%. The sample was memory CD8+ T cells from PBMCs. Subset meaning: CD45RO+ cells pooled with CCR7-negative TemRA cells. All receptors derive from a young man in good health. Some clones in this sample may be carry-over from other donors' samples.

The CDR3 nucleotides read TGCGCCAGCAGAGAACCGACGACAAGAGGCAAAGTTGCGGGAGGGAAATCAGATACGCAGTATTTT. Protein: CASREPTTRGKVAGGKSDTQYF. The V and J genes are TRBV10-2 and TRBJ2-3, with TRBD2 matching 9 bases. Germline CDR1 reads WSHSY; CDR2 reads SAAADI. Trimming took 6 bases from V and 4 from J; bases not matched to a gene: 29. This CDR3 spans 22 amino acids.

The V gene is TRBV27, the J gene TRBJ2-5; a possible D gene is TRBD2 (5 bases). CDR1 and CDR2 from the germline V gene are MNHEY and SMNVEV (reference sequence). Trimming took 3 bases from V and 5 from J, leaving 13 bases between them. The CDR3 spans 14 residues. The CDR3 DNA sequence: TGTGCCAGCAGTTTTATGGGCGGGCGGGAGACCCAGTACTTC. This codes for CASSFMGGRETQYF.

The V call is TRBV25-1, the J call TRBJ2-1; the D gene is possibly TRBD2 (5 bases). The CDR3 covers 14 residues. CDR1 is MGHDK and CDR2 is SYGVNS in the germline V gene. The V and J ends lost 0 bases and 9 bases respectively, with 12 bases between them. The DNA for the CDR3 is TGTGCCAGCAGTGAATACCGGTGGGCGGGTGAGCAGTTCTTC. Encoded protein: CASSEYRWAGEQFF.

V gene TRBV5-1 combines with J gene TRBJ2-7, with D perhaps matching TRBD1 (5 bases). V lost 0 bases and J lost 3, with 22 bases in between. Germline loops: CDR1 SGHRS, CDR2 YFSETQ. This CDR3 contains 18 residues. The CDR3 protein is CASSLGSGSSSPYYEQYF. In DNA, the CDR3 is TGCGCCAGCAGCTTGGGATCAGGGTCCTCCTCCCCCTACTACGAGCAGTACTTC.

Comment on this clone: This may stem from a read error, because a much larger clone lies one nucleotide away. The chain carries TRBV11-2 and TRBJ2-7; D is undetermined. V shed 0 bases and J shed 2 bases, with 2 bases lying between them. CDR3 length equals 12 residues. Germline V CDR1 and CDR2: SGHAT, FQNNGV. The DNA of the CDR3 is TGTGCCAGCAGCTTAGAAACCTACGAGCAGTACTTC. Translation: CASSLETYEQYF.

The chain recombines TRBV6-5 with TRBJ1-1; TRBD1 matches at 9 bases. The CDR3 is 13 amino acids. Losses at the gene ends were 8 bases for V and 7 bases for J; bases not matched to a gene: 8. Germline V gene sequence: CDR1 MNHEY, CDR2 SVGAGI. The CDR3, as DNA: TGTGCCAGCCGATTAACAGGGGGCTTTGAAGCTTTCTTT. This sequence encodes CASRLTGGFEAFF.

To note about this clone: Within the sample, other DNA sequences also encode this same CDR3. The chain is built from TRBV19 and TRBJ2-1, with D maybe TRBD2 (5 bases). Deletions cut 2 bases from V and 0 bases from J, with 8 bases between. The germline V gene encodes CDR1 LNHDA and CDR2 SQIVND (reference sequence). The CDR3 consists of 15 residues. CDR3 protein: CASSISGSSYNEQFF. Written as DNA, the CDR3 is TGTGCCAGTAGTATAAGCGGTAGCTCCTACAATGAGCAGTTCTTC.

The V call is TRBV28, the J call TRBJ2-7; 11 nucleotides match TRBD1. After removal of 6 bases from V and 6 bases from J, the junction contained 4 bases not matched to a gene. The CDR3 extends over 13 amino acids. Germline V gene data show CDR1 as MDHEN and CDR2 as SYDVKM. The CDR3 DNA sequence: TGTGCCAGCAGCTCCGGGACAGGGGGCGAGCAGTACTTC. It yields the protein CASSSGTGGEQYF. The full variable domain, its missing parts supplied by reference TRBV28 and TRBJ2-7, is DVKVTQSSRYLVKRTGEKVFLECVQDMDHENMFWYRQDPGLGLRLIYFSYDVKMKEKGDIPEGYSVSREKKERFSLILESASTNQTSMYLCASSSGTGGEQYFGPGTRLTVT.

The rearrangement links TRBV7-2 to TRBJ2-5, with 7 bases lining up with TRBD2. The CDR3 length is 14 residues. The V gene's germline CDR1 is SGHTA and CDR2 FQGNSA. J gave up 5 bases and V 2 bases, and 5 bases lay outside the gene matches. In nucleotides, the CDR3 is TGTGCCAGCAGCTTACGGCGGGAGCGTGAGACCCAGTACTTC. Amino acid sequence: CASSLRRERETQYF. Full variable domain (missing parts from reference TRBV7-2 and TRBJ2-5): GAGVSQSPSNKVTEKGKDVELRCDPISGHTALYWYRQSLGQGLEFLIYFQGNSAPDKSGLPSDRFSAERTGGSVSTLTIQRTQQEDSAVYLCASSLRRERETQYFGPGTRLLVL.

The chain joins TRBV7-3 to TRBJ1-1; D is possibly TRBD1 (5 bases). This CDR3 has 15 amino acids. The ends were cut back, 3 bases at V and 0 bases at J, with 11 bases in the middle. The germline gives CDR1 SGHTA, CDR2 FQGTGA. This CDR3 is CASSFAGGMNTEAFF. The CDR3 nucleotides are TGTGCCAGCAGCTTTGCGGGGGGGATGAACACTGAAGCTTTCTTT.